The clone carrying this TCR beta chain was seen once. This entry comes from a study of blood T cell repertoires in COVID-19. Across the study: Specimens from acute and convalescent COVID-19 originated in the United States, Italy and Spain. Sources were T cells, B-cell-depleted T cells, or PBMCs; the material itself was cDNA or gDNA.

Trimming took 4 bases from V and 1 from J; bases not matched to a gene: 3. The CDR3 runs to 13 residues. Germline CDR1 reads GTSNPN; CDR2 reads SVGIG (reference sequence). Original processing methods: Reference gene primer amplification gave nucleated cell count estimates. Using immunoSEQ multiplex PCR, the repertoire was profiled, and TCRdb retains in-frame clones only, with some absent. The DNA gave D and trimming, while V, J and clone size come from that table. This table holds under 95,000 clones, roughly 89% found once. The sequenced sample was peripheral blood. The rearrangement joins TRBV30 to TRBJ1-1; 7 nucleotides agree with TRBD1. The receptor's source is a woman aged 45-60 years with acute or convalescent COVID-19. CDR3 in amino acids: CAWNRQGNTEAFF. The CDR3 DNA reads TGTGCCTGGAATCGACAGGGGAACACTGAAGCTTTCTTT.